This T cell receptor (beta chain) comes out of a study of blood T cell repertoires in COVID-19 (dated by TCRdb to the early 2020s). Study-wide context: Samples covering the acute and convalescent phases of COVID-19 were provided by collaborators in the United States, Italy and Spain. The repertoires were released in a freely available public database meant as a resource for research on the immune response to SARS-CoV-2. Sample metadata almost always included a de-identified subject ID, COVID-19 status, age in years and sex. The material from the prospective study consisted of cDNA or gDNA derived from T cells, B-cell-depleted T cells, or PBMCs. HLA class I and class II types, where available, came from metadata supplied by the sample provider rather than from assay-based typing. The dataset comprised deeply sampled blood TCRbeta repertoires from subjects exposed to, actively infected with, or recovered from COVID-19. Samples were obtained from the ongoing ImmuneRACE study (first 160 participants) and from over a thousand subjects provided by 6 global collaborators. On the study overall, not on this receptor specifically: The quantity of clinical and demographic metadata differed by source and by participant and was supplied without curation.

From the cysteine up to the phenylalanine, the CDR3 has a length of 13 residues. Of all the DNA, just the CDR3 is kept, 39 bases in frame from base 1. Trimming removed 3 bases from V and 3 bases from J, leaving 6 bases between the germline ends. CDR1 MNHNS and CDR2 SASEGT are derived from the germline V gene. The immunoSEQ Assay, a bias-controlled multiplex PCR, was used to amplify TCRbeta CDR3 regions from genomic DNA. As for the authors' bioinformatics: Within the assay, amplification of reference gene primers was used to estimate how many nucleated cells each sample contained. To quantify the absolute abundance of each unique TCRbeta CDR3 rearrangement, sequence reads were collapsed and filtered. For each sample, productive Simpson clonality was calculated as the square root of Simpson's diversity index across productive rearrangements. In TCRdb, the immuneACCESS table is reduced to in-frame sequences with V and J assigned. These tables do not hold every clone; where another copy was compared, an unresolved V gene accounts for under half, and the others remain unexplained. V and J calls and clone size follow that table, whereas D and trimming were derived from the DNA. The sample table shows under 150,000 clones, and around four fifths are seen once. The ten largest clones take up roughly 8% of the sample.

On this clone itself: Its antigen is unknown. Within one base of it there is no much larger clone, and no base qualities were kept.

The collaborating institutions used their own protocols to collect whole blood in K2EDTA tubes. For TCRbeta analysis, collaborators shipped samples in one of three forms: frozen whole blood, isolated PBMCs, or DNA extracted from either of those sample types. The chain joins TRBV6-1 to TRBJ1-5; tentative D gene TRBD1, with 5 bases matching. The specimen was peripheral blood. The TCR was taken from a woman aged 40 to 50 with acute or convalescent COVID-19. The DNA sequence reads TGTGCCAGCAGTGACAGGGACAATCAGCCCCAGCATTTT. The translation is CASSDRDNQPQHF.